These 30 T cell receptor beta chains share one sample of origin, sequenced in a study of Ad26.COV2.S vaccination and SARS-CoV-2 variants. Treatment given: about 20 received Ad26.COV2.S at low or high dose, single or two shots; several received placebo; per-sample allocation not given. All samples were drawn on day 63, counting from the first vaccine or placebo injection. Assay: immunoSEQ multiplex PCR; the TCRdb copy retains only in-frame clones and omits some. The top ten hold 3.5% of the sample, which has about 390,000 clones, approximately 90% seen once. Sample: peripheral blood, taken in a trial of Ad26.COV2.S vaccine versus placebo. The receptors come from a person between 18 and 60 years old who received the Ad26.COV2.S COVID-19 vaccine or a placebo.

The chain links TRBV10-3 to TRBJ1-2, with a possible D match to TRBD1 (6 bases). Germline V CDR1 and CDR2: ENHRY, SYGVKD. The CDR3 is made up of 13 amino acids. Trimming took 3 bases from V and 6 from J, leaving 11 bases between them. CDR3 in DNA: TGTGCCATCAGTGAACAGGGAGGGAATGGCTACACCTTC. Its translation is CAISEQGGNGYTF.

This chain connects TRBV9 to TRBJ1-2; the D gene is possibly TRBD1 (6 bases). Trimming took off 3 bases at V and 6 bases at J, with 12 bases between the two ends. This CDR3 spans 13 amino acids. Looked up from germline, CDR1 is SGDLS and CDR2 is YYNGEE. The chain's CDR3 is CASSEGQSDGYTF. The CDR3 DNA reads as TGTGCCAGCAGCGAGGGACAATCAGATGGCTACACCTTC.

The chain uses TRBV6-5 and TRBJ2-7; TRBD2 matches 9 bases. J was trimmed by 4 bases and V by 0 bases; bases with no gene match: 4. Germline loops: CDR1 MNHEY, CDR2 SVGAGI. The length of the CDR3 is 15 residues. The CDR3 region is CASSYSSGGRYEQYF. CDR3 in DNA: TGTGCCAGCAGTTACTCCAGCGGGGGGAGATACGAGCAGTACTTC.

V gene TRBV7-9 combines with J gene TRBJ2-5; possibly TRBD2 for D (5 bases). Germline lookup yields CDR1 SEHNR and CDR2 FQNEAQ (reference sequence). The V end lost 5 bases, the J end lost 5 bases, and 15 bases lay between the germline ends. The CDR3 runs to 14 residues. CDR3 protein: CASSIVGVVETQYF. CDR3 nucleotides: TGTGCCAGCAGCATCGTCGGGGTGGTGGAGACCCAGTACTTC. The complete variable domain, with remaining parts taken from reference TRBV7-9 and TRBJ2-5, reads DTGVSQNPRHKITKRGQNVTFRCDPISEHNRLYWYRQTLGQGPEFLTYFQNEAQLEKSRLLSDRFSAERPKGSFSTLEIQRTEQGDSAMYLCASSIVGVVETQYFGPGTRLLVL.

Concerning this clone: This sample also contains other DNA sequences that code for the same CDR3. The rearrangement uses TRBV5-1 and TRBJ2-7, with TRBD1 as a possible D gene (5 bases). This CDR3 region has 12 residues. The V end was cut by 4 bases, the J end by 3 bases, with 8 bases between. CDR1 and CDR2 from the germline V gene are SGHRS and YFSETQ. CDR3 sequence reads: CASSLQGYEQYF. CDR3 in DNA: TGCGCCAGCAGCCTCCAGGGCTACGAGCAGTACTTC.

The rearrangement links TRBV13 to TRBJ1-1; TRBD1 might be the D (5 bases). V lost 3 bases, J lost 7 bases, and 12 bases lay in between. CDR3 size: 13 residues. Per the germline V gene, CDR1 is PRHDT and CDR2 is FYEKMQ (reference sequence). The CDR3 DNA is TGTGCCAGCAGCTTTAGTTTGGGGGGTGAAGCTTTCTTT. Translated: CASSFSLGGEAFF.

V and J are TRBV19 and TRBJ1-1, with TRBD1 identical over 7 bases. V lost 5 bases to trimming and J lost 1 base; unmatched junction nucleotides: 4. The germline CDR1 and CDR2 sequences are LNHDA and SQIVND (reference sequence). The CDR3 totals 14 residues. The DNA for the CDR3 is TGTGCCAGTAGTTCGGACAGGAGGAACACTGAAGCTTTCTTT. It is translated as CASSSDRRNTEAFF.

V is TRBV6-5 and J is TRBJ1-1; D is unclear. V was shortened by 8 bases and J by 6 bases, with 13 bases between the two germline ends. CDR1 and CDR2 from the germline V gene are MNHEY and SVGAGI. This CDR3 spans 12 amino acids. CDR3 DNA sequence: TGTGCCAGCCACAACGGGGTCTCTGAAGCTTTCTTT. This sequence encodes CASHNGVSEAFF.

This chain connects TRBV6-5 to TRBJ1-2, with a weak D call TRBD1 (6 bases). CDR3 length: 16 amino acids. Trimming pared 4 bases from V and 7 bases from J, leaving 22 bases between. Germline lookup yields CDR1 MNHEY and CDR2 SVGAGI. CDR3 sequence reads: CASSSLPGGGPFGYTF. CDR3 DNA sequence: TGTGCCAGCAGTTCCCTCCCGGGAGGGGGGCCCTTTGGCTACACCTTC.

The genes are TRBV14 and TRBJ2-3; D might be TRBD1 (5 bases). Trimming took off 5 bases at V and 6 bases at J, with 9 bases between the two ends. Per germline, CDR1 SGHDN and CDR2 FVKESK. This CDR3 is built from 12 residues. The CDR3 region is CASSYNRDTQYF. The CDR3 nucleotides are TGTGCCAGCAGCTACAACAGGGATACGCAGTATTTT.

The chain links TRBV10-3 to TRBJ2-5, with 8 bases that match TRBD1. This CDR3 has 14 amino acids. Germline CDR1 reads ENHRY; CDR2 reads SYGVKD. V lost 2 bases and J lost 4; bases outside the gene matches: 3. CDR3 sequence (DNA): TGTGCCATCAGTGAGATGGACAGGGCAGAGACCCAGTACTTC. It specifies CAISEMDRAETQYF.

The CDR3 sequence: CASSSRTGAYYGYTF. DNA of the CDR3: TGTGCCAGCAGTTCCAGGACAGGGGCATACTATGGCTACACCTTC. The V gene is TRBV2, the J gene TRBJ1-2; 9 bases line up with TRBD1. CDR3 length: 15 residues. The germline V gene encodes CDR1 SNHLY and CDR2 FYNNEI. V was clipped by 5 bases and J by 3 bases; unmatched bases: 7.

V is TRBV29-1 and J is TRBJ2-7; 9 nucleotides align to TRBD1. The CDR3 is 13 residues long. Trimming at V came to 4 bases and at J to 6 bases, leaving 7 bases not matched to a gene. The germline V gene has CDR1 SQVTM and CDR2 ANQGSEA. As DNA, the CDR3 is TGCAGCGTTGTACCACAGGGGGCAGGCGAGCAGTACTTC. It encodes CSVVPQGAGEQYF.

The chain uses TRBV7-9 and TRBJ1-4; unclear D gene. The V end was cut by 2 bases, the J end by 8 bases, with 9 bases between. Germline V gives CDR1 SEHNR, CDR2 FQNEAQ (reference sequence). The CDR3 has 13 amino acids. This chain's CDR3 is CASSLKDGEKLFF. The CDR3 nucleotides read TGTGCCAGCAGCTTAAAGGATGGCGAAAAACTGTTTTTT. Filled out from reference TRBV7-9 and TRBJ1-4, the complete variable domain reads DTGVSQNPRHKITKRGQNVTFRCDPISEHNRLYWYRQTLGQGPEFLTYFQNEAQLEKSRLLSDRFSAERPKGSFSTLEIQRTEQGDSAMYLCASSLKDGEKLFFGSGTQLSVL.

The rearrangement links TRBV6-5 to TRBJ1-5; D not resolved. V dropped 2 bases and J dropped 4 bases, with 6 bases sitting between them. Germline loops: CDR1 MNHEY, CDR2 SVGAGI. The CDR3 consists of 13 residues. For the CDR3, the DNA is TGTGCCAGCAGTTACGACCGGAATCAGCCCCAGCATTTT. This translates into CASSYDRNQPQHF.

This clone was seen only a few times. The genes are TRBV10-3 and TRBJ2-6; D perhaps matches TRBD1 (5 bases). CDR1 is ENHRY, CDR2 SYGVKD, per germline. The V end was cut by 3 bases, the J end by 1 base, with 19 bases between. The CDR3 spans 19 residues. This chain's CDR3 is CAISEGQSVEISGANVLTF. The CDR3 region has the DNA TGTGCCATCAGTGAAGGACAAAGTGTGGAGATATCTGGGGCCAACGTCCTGACTTTC.

The chain uses TRBV7-6 and TRBJ2-7, with TRBD1 identical over 10 bases. Losses at the gene ends were 0 bases for V and 4 bases for J; bases not matched to a gene: 3. Germline V CDR1 and CDR2: SGHVS, FNYEAQ. The CDR3 has 15 residues. The chain's CDR3 is CASSLAGQGIYEQYF. DNA of the CDR3: TGTGCCAGCAGCTTAGCGGGACAGGGGATTTACGAGCAGTACTTC.

The chain has TRBV7-9 and TRBJ1-4, with TRBD1 matching over 7 bases. Germline-derived CDR1 and CDR2 are SEHNR and FQNEAQ (reference sequence). The CDR3 runs 15 residues. V shed 5 bases, J shed 4 bases, and the junction held 7 bases outside the gene matches. CDR3 in DNA: TGTGCCAGCAGCGCCACAGGGGCGAATAATGAAAAACTGTTTTTT. It encodes CASSATGANNEKLFF.

The chain recombines TRBV5-4 with TRBJ1-1, with D unresolved. The CDR3 loop spans 14 amino acids. V shed 4 bases and J shed 3 bases, with 13 bases lying between them. CDR1 SGHNT and CDR2 YYREEE come from the germline V gene (reference sequence). CDR3 region: CASSPRVEDTEAFF. The CDR3 region has the DNA TGTGCCAGCAGCCCAAGGGTAGAGGACACTGAAGCTTTCTTT.

The V call is TRBV2, the J call TRBJ2-5, with TRBD1 as a possible D gene (6 bases). The CDR3 extends over 12 amino acids. Germline V gives CDR1 SNHLY, CDR2 FYNNEI. V was trimmed by 9 bases and J by 2 bases, leaving 10 bases between them. The CDR3 nucleotides are TGTGCCAGGAGCAGGGGACAAGAGACCCAGTACTTC. As protein: CARSRGQETQYF.

This clone was seen repeatedly, ten times or more. Other DNA sequences within the sample encode an identical CDR3. The V gene is TRBV6-2 or TRBV6-3, the J gene TRBJ2-7; D gene unclear. V was trimmed by 2 bases and J by 2 bases, leaving 4 bases between them. Germline V gives CDR1 MNHEY, CDR2 SVGEGT. The CDR3 is 12 residues long. Written as DNA, the CDR3 is TGTGCCAGCAGTTACGGACCCTACGAGCAGTACTTC. It codes for CASSYGPYEQYF.

The CDR3 nucleotides read TGTGCCTGGAGTGTGTCCGGGATCGGAAACACCATATATTTT. Translating it yields CAWSVSGIGNTIYF. The chain is built from TRBV30 and TRBJ1-3; D gene unclear. Per germline, CDR1 GTSNPN and CDR2 SVGIG (reference sequence). The CDR3 sequence is 14 residues long. V was cut by 0 bases and J by 4 bases, with 10 bases left in between.

The CDR3: CASSQHLQETQYF. CDR3 DNA: TGCGCCAGCAGTCAACATCTACAAGAGACCCAGTACTTC. J is TRBJ2-5 and V is TRBV23-1; D is unclear. TRBV23-1 is noted as an ORF with a role that remains uncertain. V lost 2 bases, J lost 2 bases, and 6 bases lay in between. CDR3 length equals 13 residues.

The chain links TRBV5-4 to TRBJ2-1; 12 nucleotides agree with TRBD2. The germline V gene encodes CDR1 SGHNT and CDR2 YYREEE (reference sequence). With V trimmed by 3 bases and J by 6 bases, 10 bases remained unmatched. CDR3 length equals 17 residues. CDR3 residues: CASSYRLAGELPNEQFF. CDR3 DNA sequence: TGTGCCAGCAGCTACAGACTAGCGGGGGAGCTTCCCAATGAGCAGTTCTTC.

V and J are TRBV3-1 (or the pseudogene TRBV3-2) and TRBJ2-1, with a possible D match to TRBD2 (5 bases). Germline V lookup: CDR1 LGHDT, CDR2 YNNKEL (reference sequence). The CDR3 contains 13 residues. Trimming took 5 bases from V and 8 from J, leaving 13 bases between them. The CDR3 DNA sequence: TGTGCCAGCAGCTCGGAGGAAGTCGATGAGCAGTTCTTC. The encoded protein is CASSSEEVDEQFF.

The V gene is TRBV10-3, the J gene TRBJ2-2, with 16 bases lining up with TRBD2. The CDR3 sequence is 17 residues long. After removal of 4 bases from V and 6 bases from J, the junction contained 5 bases not matched to a gene. Germline V gene lookup returns CDR1 ENHRY and CDR2 SYGVKD. CDR3 sequence (DNA): TGTGCCATCAGTGCCCCGGGACTAGCGGGGGGGCCCGGGGAGCTGTTTTTT. It codes for CAISAPGLAGGPGELFF.

This chain links TRBV7-2 with TRBJ1-2, with D possibly TRBD1 on 5 matching bases. Germline V gene sequence: CDR1 SGHTA, CDR2 FQGNSA. The CDR3 totals 14 residues. V was pared by 2 bases and J by 4 bases, with 11 bases between. The CDR3 sequence: CASSLLGAAYGYTF. In DNA form, the CDR3 reads TGTGCCAGCAGCTTACTCGGGGCAGCCTATGGCTACACCTTC.

The chain couples TRBV6-5 to TRBJ1-1; 9 bases match TRBD1. Losses at the gene ends were 6 bases for V and 6 bases for J; bases not matched to a gene: 2. This CDR3 is built from 12 residues. Looked up from germline, CDR1 is MNHEY and CDR2 is SVGAGI. CDR3 coding DNA: TGTGCCAGCAGCCGACAGGGGGCTGAAGCTTTCTTT. Its protein is CASSRQGAEAFF.

This clone was seen once. The gene calls are TRBV2 and TRBJ2-1; 9 bases agree with TRBD2. This CDR3 contains 15 residues. J was trimmed by 2 bases and V by 4 bases; bases with no gene match: 3. Looked up from germline, CDR1 is SNHLY and CDR2 is FYNNEI. The CDR3 here is CASSVGGGAYNEQFF. The CDR3 nucleotides read TGTGCCAGCAGTGTTGGCGGGGGGGCCTACAATGAGCAGTTCTTC. Variable domain in full (rest from reference TRBV2 and TRBJ2-1): EPEVTQTPSHQVTQMGQEVILRCVPISNHLYFYWYRQILGQKVEFLVSFYNNEISEKSEIFDDQFSVERPDGSNFTLKIRSTKLEDSAMYFCASSVGGGAYNEQFFGPGTRLTVL.

J is TRBJ2-2 and V is TRBV19; 10 nucleotides agree with TRBD1. From germline, CDR1 is LNHDA and CDR2 SQIVND (reference sequence). Trimming took 4 bases from V and 7 from J; bases not matched to a gene: 6. The CDR3 runs to 15 residues. The CDR3 spells CASSKPGQGFGELFF. The CDR3 DNA reads as TGTGCCAGTAGTAAGCCGGGACAGGGGTTCGGGGAGCTGTTTTTT.